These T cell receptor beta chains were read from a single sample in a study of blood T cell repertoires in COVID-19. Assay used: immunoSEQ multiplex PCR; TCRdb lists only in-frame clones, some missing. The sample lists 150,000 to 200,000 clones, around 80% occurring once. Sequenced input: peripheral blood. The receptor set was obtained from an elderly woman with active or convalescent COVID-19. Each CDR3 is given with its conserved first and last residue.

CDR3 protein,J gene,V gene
CASSTGGGETQYF,TRBJ2-5,TRBV27
CASSEKHRGTFGYTF,TRBJ1-2,TRBV11-1
CAGTGSTYEQYF,TRBJ2-7,TRBV30
CASSEFGGAGYEQYF,TRBJ2-7,TRBV6-1
CTSSQGLAEPIRNFTYEQYF,TRBJ2-7,TRBV1
CASSPDSGGPYGYTF,TRBJ1-2,TRBV4-3
CASSLGSSGVTDTQYF,TRBJ2-3,TRBV5-1
CASSEHPQGSGNTIYF,TRBJ1-3,TRBV7-9
CASSPLAGGFNF,TRBJ2-5,TRBV7-8
CASSLGTGESYEQYF,TRBJ2-7,TRBV5-1
CASRSGGGAADTQYF,TRBJ2-3,TRBV11-2
CASRRAGDEQYF,TRBJ2-7,TRBV2
CASLSRELAGGYNEQFF,TRBJ2-1,TRBV19
CASSPGSSAGELFF,TRBJ2-2,TRBV7-7
CSVRDRGVSNTEAFF,TRBJ1-1,TRBV29-1
CASSLGATPNSGANVLTF,TRBJ2-6,TRBV7-2
CASSLPIQPRSTGELFF,TRBJ2-2,TRBV18
CASSRGGNTEAFF,TRBJ1-1,TRBV28
CASRPQGRAPDTQYF,TRBJ2-3,TRBV28
CASSLVQGGANEQFF,TRBJ2-1,TRBV7-7
CASSQRQGGSPLHF,TRBJ1-6,TRBV19
CSVVADGTDTQYF,TRBJ2-3,TRBV29-1
CASSPTSGTGDYGYTF,TRBJ1-2,TRBV18
CATEGQYYGYTF,TRBJ1-2,TRBV19
CATSGRDDSTDTQYF,TRBJ2-3,TRBV24-1
CASSTQDYNEQFF,TRBJ2-1,TRBV27
CASSLGWGQSSYNEQFF,TRBJ2-1,TRBV27
CASSSTRGIETQYF,TRBJ2-5,TRBV7-9
CASKLAGTVRSWGYTF,TRBJ1-2,TRBV28
CASSVNRGAGYGYTF,TRBJ1-2,TRBV9